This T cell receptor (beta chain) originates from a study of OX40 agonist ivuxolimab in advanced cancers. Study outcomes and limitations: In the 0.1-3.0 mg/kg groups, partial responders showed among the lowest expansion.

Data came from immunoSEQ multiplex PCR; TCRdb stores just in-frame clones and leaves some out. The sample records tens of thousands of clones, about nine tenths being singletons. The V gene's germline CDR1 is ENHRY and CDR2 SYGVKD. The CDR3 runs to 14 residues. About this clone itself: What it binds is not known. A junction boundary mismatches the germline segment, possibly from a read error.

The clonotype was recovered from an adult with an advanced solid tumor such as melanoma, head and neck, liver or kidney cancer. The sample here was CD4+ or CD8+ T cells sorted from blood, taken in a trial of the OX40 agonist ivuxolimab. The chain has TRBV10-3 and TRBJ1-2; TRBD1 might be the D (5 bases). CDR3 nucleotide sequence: TGTGCCAGCAGTGGGGGGACGGGGAACTATGGCTACACCTTC. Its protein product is CASSGGTGNYGYTF.